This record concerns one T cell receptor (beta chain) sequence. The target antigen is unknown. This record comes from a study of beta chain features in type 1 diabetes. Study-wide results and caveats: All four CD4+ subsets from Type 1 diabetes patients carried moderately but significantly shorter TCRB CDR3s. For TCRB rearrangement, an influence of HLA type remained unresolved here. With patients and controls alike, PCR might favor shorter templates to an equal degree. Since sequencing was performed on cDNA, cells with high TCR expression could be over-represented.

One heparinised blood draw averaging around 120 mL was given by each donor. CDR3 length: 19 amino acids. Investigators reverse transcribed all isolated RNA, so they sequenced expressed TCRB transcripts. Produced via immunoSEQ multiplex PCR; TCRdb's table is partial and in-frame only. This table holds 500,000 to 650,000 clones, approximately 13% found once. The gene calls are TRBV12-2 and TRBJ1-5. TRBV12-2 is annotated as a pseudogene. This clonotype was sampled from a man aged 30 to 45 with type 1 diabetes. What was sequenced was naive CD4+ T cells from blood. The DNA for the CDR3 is TGTGCAAGTCGCTTAGCTGGCTTAGGCCAACCCTGGGGCAATCAGCCCCAGCATTTT. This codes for CASRLAGLGQPWGNQPQHF.